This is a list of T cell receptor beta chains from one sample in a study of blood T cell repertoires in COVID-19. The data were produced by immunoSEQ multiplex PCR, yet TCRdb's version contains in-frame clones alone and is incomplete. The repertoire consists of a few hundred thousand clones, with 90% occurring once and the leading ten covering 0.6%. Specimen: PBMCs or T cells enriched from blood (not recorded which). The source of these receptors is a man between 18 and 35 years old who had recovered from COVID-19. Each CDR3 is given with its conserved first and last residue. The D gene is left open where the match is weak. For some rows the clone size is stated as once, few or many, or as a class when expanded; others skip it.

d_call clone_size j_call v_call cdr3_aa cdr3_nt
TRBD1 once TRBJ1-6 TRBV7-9 CASSFAGTGNSPLHF TGTGCCAGCAGCTTTGCCGGGACAGGGAATTCACCCCTCCACTTT
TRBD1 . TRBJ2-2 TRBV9 CASSVEGAYRGELFF TGTGCCAGCAGCGTAGAGGGGGCCTACCGCGGGGAGCTGTTTTTT
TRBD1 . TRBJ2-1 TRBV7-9 CASSPPRGTDYNEQFF TGTGCCAGCAGCCCCCCCAGGGGGACAGATTACAATGAGCAGTTCTTC
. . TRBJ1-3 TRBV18 CASSPGATGNTIYF TGTGCCAGCTCACCAGGGGCCACTGGAAACACCATATATTTT
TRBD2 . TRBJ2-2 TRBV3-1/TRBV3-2 CASSPLAGGGTGELFF TGTGCCAGCAGCCCACTAGCGGGAGGAGGCACCGGGGAGCTGTTTTTT
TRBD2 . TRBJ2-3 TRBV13 CASSPTSGDTQYF TGTGCCAGCAGCCCGACTAGCGGGGATACGCAGTATTTT
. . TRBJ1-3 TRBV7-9 CASDFLSGDAGNTIYF TGTGCCAGCGACTTCCTGTCGGGGGACGCTGGAAACACCATATATTTT
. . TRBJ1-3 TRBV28 CASSLWTEPGNTIYF TGTGCCAGCAGTTTATGGACAGAGCCTGGAAACACCATATATTTT
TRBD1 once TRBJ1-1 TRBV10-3 CAISRTGSANTEAFF TGTGCCATCTCTCGGACAGGGTCGGCGAACACTGAAGCTTTCTTT
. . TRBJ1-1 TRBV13 CASSPRGTEAFF TGTGCCAGCAGCCCCCGAGGCACTGAAGCTTTCTTT
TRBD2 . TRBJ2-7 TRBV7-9 CASSLLLAGASYEQYF TGTGCCAGCAGCTTACTTCTAGCGGGAGCATCCTACGAGCAGTACTTC
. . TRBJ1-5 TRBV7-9 CASSFMAGQPQHF TGTGCCAGCAGCTTTATGGCGGGTCAGCCCCAGCATTTT
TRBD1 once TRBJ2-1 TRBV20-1 CSASDRETYNEQFF TGCAGTGCTAGTGACAGGGAAACCTACAATGAGCAGTTCTTC
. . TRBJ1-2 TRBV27 CASRPTGRYGYTF TGTGCCAGCAGGCCAACAGGGAGATATGGCTACACCTTC
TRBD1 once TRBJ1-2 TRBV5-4 CASSYTGGYGYTF TGTGCCAGCAGCTACACAGGGGGCTATGGCTACACCTTC
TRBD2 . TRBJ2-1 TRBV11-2 CASSWSGSSQFF TGTGCCAGCAGCTGGAGCGGGAGTTCCCAGTTCTTC
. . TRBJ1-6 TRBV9 CASTRVGVGSPLHF TGTGCCAGCACGAGAGTAGGGGTGGGTTCACCCCTCCACTTT
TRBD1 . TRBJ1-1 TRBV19 CASSMQGDTEAFF TGTGCCAGTAGTATGCAGGGGGACACTGAAGCTTTCTTT
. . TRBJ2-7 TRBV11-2 CASSSRMGISYEQYF TGTGCCAGCAGCTCCCGGATGGGCATATCCTACGAGCAGTACTTC
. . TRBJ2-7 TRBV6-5 CASSPSDSSYEQYF TGTGCCAGCAGTCCGTCGGACAGCTCCTACGAGCAGTACTTC
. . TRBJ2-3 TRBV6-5 CASVRGAQDTQYF TGTGCCAGCGTCCGGGGGGCCCAAGATACGCAGTATTTT
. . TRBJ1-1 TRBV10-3 CAISGREFEAFF TGTGCCATCAGTGGTAGGGAGTTTGAAGCTTTCTTT
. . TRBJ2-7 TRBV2 CASSGVRGSYEQYF TGTGCCAGCAGTGGGGTACGGGGCTCCTACGAGCAGTACTTC
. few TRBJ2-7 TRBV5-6 CASSLAHSYEQYF TGTGCCAGCAGCTTGGCCCACTCCTACGAGCAGTACTTC
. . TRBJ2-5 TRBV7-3 CASSLIGQLQETQYF TGTGCCAGCAGCTTAATTGGGCAGCTCCAAGAGACCCAGTACTTC
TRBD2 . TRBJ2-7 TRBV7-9 CASSPGLAGGEQYF TGTGCCAGCAGCCCCGGACTAGCGGGAGGAGAGCAGTACTTC
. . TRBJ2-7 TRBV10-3 CATERGGGPYEQYF TGTGCCACTGAGAGAGGGGGGGGCCCCTACGAGCAGTACTTC
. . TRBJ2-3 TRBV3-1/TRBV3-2 CASSQGLIADTQYF TGTGCCAGCAGCCAAGGACTAATCGCAGATACGCAGTATTTT
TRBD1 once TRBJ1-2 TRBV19 CASLPQNRGQNYGYTF TGTGCCAGCCTGCCTCAGAACAGGGGGCAGAACTATGGCTACACCTTC
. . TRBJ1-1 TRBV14 CASSQGLGVYTEAFF TGTGCCAGCAGCCAAGGGTTAGGGGTCTACACTGAAGCTTTCTTT
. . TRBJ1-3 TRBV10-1 CASSIGDSAGNTIYF TGCGCCAGCAGTATCGGGGACTCAGCTGGAAACACCATATATTTT
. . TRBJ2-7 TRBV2 CASSVINEQYF TGTGCCAGCAGTGTAATAAACGAGCAGTACTTC
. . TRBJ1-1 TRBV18 CASSREGFTEAFF TGTGCCAGCTCACGGGAGGGGTTCACTGAAGCTTTCTTT
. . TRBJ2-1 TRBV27 CASSLSGGYNEQFF TGTGCCAGCAGCCTCTCTGGCGGGTACAATGAGCAGTTCTTC
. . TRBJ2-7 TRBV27 CASSLFDSTYEQYF TGTGCCAGCAGTTTATTCGACAGCACCTACGAGCAGTACTTC
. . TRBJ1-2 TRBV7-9 CASSSQDGYTF TGTGCCAGCAGCTCACAGGATGGCTACACCTTC
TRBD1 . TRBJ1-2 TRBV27 CASLSPWTGGYTF TGTGCCAGCCTTTCTCCCTGGACAGGAGGCTACACCTTC
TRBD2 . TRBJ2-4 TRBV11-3 CASSPDTRGDIQYF TGTGCCAGCAGCCCGGACACCCGGGGGGACATTCAGTACTTC
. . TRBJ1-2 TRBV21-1 CASSPTDGYTF TGTGCCAGCAGTCCGACAGATGGCTACACCTTC
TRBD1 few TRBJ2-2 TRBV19 CARDKAGGGGELFF TGTGCCAGGGACAAGGCAGGGGGCGGCGGGGAGCTGTTTTTT
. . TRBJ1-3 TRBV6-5 CATIPPGYSGNTIYF TGTGCCACCATACCCCCCGGGTATTCTGGAAACACCATATATTTT
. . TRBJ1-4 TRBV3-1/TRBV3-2 CASSQEAAANEKLFF TGTGCCAGCAGCCAAGAGGCCGCGGCGAATGAAAAACTGTTTTTT
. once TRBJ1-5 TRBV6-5 CASSYASGPQHF TGTGCCAGCAGTTACGCATCCGGGCCCCAGCATTTT
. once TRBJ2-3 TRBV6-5 CASTGPDTQYF TGTGCCAGCACAGGCCCCGATACGCAGTATTTT
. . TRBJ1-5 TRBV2 CASSESGVQPQHF TGTGCCAGCAGTGAATCGGGGGTTCAGCCCCAGCATTTT
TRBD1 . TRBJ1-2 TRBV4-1 CASSQGGQGGLAYGYTF TGCGCCAGCAGCCAAGGGGGACAGGGGGGCCTGGCCTATGGCTACACCTTC
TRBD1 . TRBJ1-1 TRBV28 CASRRLRGENTEAFF TGTGCCAGCAGACGCCTCAGGGGGGAGAACACTGAAGCTTTCTTT
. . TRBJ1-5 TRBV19 CASSMTVQPQHF TGTGCCAGTAGTATGACAGTTCAGCCCCAGCATTTT
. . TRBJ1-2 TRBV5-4 CASSTLEGGRDGYTF TGTGCCAGCAGCACCCTGGAGGGGGGGCGGGATGGCTACACCTTC
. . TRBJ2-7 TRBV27 CASWSRDTSYEQYF TGTGCCAGCTGGAGTCGGGACACCTCCTACGAGCAGTACTTC
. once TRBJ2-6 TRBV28 CASSPPGPSGANVLTF TGTGCCAGCAGCCCACCTGGGCCCTCTGGGGCCAACGTCCTGACTTTC
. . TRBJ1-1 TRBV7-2 CASSLDEIGRLEAFF TGTGCCAGCAGCTTAGACGAGATAGGGAGACTTGAAGCTTTCTTT
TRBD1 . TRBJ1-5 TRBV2 CASSAIRDRGGQPQHF TGTGCCAGCAGCGCTATAAGGGACAGGGGGGGTCAGCCCCAGCATTTT
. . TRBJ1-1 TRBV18 CASSSGWNTEAFF TGTGCCAGCTCATCGGGATGGAACACTGAAGCTTTCTTT
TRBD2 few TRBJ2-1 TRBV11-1 CASSQPLSGDEQFF TGTGCCAGCAGCCAACCGCTAAGCGGGGATGAGCAGTTCTTC
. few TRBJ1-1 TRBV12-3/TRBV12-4 CASSLGANTEAFF TGTGCCAGCAGTTTAGGGGCGAACACTGAAGCTTTCTTT
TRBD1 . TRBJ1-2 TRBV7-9 CASSPGTGYGYTF TGTGCCAGCAGCCCCGGGACAGGGTATGGCTACACCTTC